What follows are 27 T cell receptor beta chains derived from one specimen sequenced in a study of blood T cell repertoires in COVID-19. Some clones are missing from TCRdb's copy, which holds only in-frame ones; the method was immunoSEQ multiplex PCR. The table has some 200,000 clones, more than 75% seen once. Input material: peripheral blood. The source of these receptors is a woman between 65 and 79 years old with COVID-19, enrolled during active disease.

The V gene is TRBV5-1, the J gene TRBJ2-2, with a possible D match to TRBD2 (6 bases). The ends were cut back, 2 bases at V and 5 bases at J, with 16 bases in the middle. The CDR3 sequence is 16 residues long. Germline CDR1 SGHRS, CDR2 YFSETQ. CDR3: CASSLRTRAGTGELFF. Here the CDR3 DNA reads TGCGCCAGCAGCTTACGGACCCGGGCGGGAACCGGGGAGCTGTTTTTT. Variable domain in full (rest from reference TRBV5-1 and TRBJ2-2): KAGVTQTPRYLIKTRGQQVTLSCSPISGHRSVSWYQQTPGQGLQFLFEYFSETQRNKGNFPGRFSGRQFSNSRSEMNVSTLELGDSALYLCASSLRTRAGTGELFFGEGSRLTVL.

For the CDR3, the DNA is TGTGCCAGCAGCGGGACAGGGAAATATGGCTACACCTTC. Amino acid sequence: CASSGTGKYGYTF. J is TRBJ1-2 and V is TRBV11-3; 9 bases are shared with TRBD1. This CDR3 region has 13 residues. CDR1 and CDR2 from the germline V gene are SGHNT and YENEEA. V dropped 5 bases and J dropped 5; count of bases not matched to a gene: 3. Supplemented by reference TRBV11-3 and TRBJ1-2, the full variable domain reads EAGVVQSPRYKIIEKKQPVAFWCNPISGHNTLYWYLQNLGQGPELLIRYENEEAVDDSQLPKDRFSAERLKGVDSTLKIQPAELGDSAVYLCASSGTGKYGYTFGSGTRLTVV.

This clone was detected once. CDR3 loop: CASSQGLQVNNEQFF. In nucleotides, the CDR3 is TGTGCCAGCAGCCAGGGACTCCAGGTAAACAATGAGCAGTTCTTC. The chain links TRBV3-1 (or the pseudogene TRBV3-2) to TRBJ2-1, with a weak D call TRBD2 (6 bases). Germline CDR1 reads LGHDT; CDR2 reads YNNKEL (reference sequence). Trimming took off 3 bases at V and 5 bases at J, with 14 bases between the two ends. The CDR3 extends over 15 amino acids.

This clone is a singleton in its sample. The chain links TRBV28 to TRBJ2-2, with 10 bases identical to TRBD2. This CDR3 region has 16 residues. Germline lookup yields CDR1 MDHEN and CDR2 SYDVKM. The junction had 6 bases not matched to a gene; V was cut back by 7 bases and J by 1 base. The CDR3 sequence: CASILRTSGNTGELFF. DNA for the CDR3: TGTGCCAGCATCCTCAGGACTAGCGGGAACACCGGGGAGCTGTTTTTT. The whole variable domain, filled in from reference TRBV28 and TRBJ2-2, reads DVKVTQSSRYLVKRTGEKVFLECVQDMDHENMFWYRQDPGLGLRLIYFSYDVKMKEKGDIPEGYSVSREKKERFSLILESASTNQTSMYLCASILRTSGNTGELFFGEGSRLTVL.

The chain recombines TRBV5-1 with TRBJ2-7, with 9 bases that match TRBD1. V lost 1 base and J lost 0; bases outside the gene matches: 8. The CDR3 contains 17 residues. CDR1 and CDR2 from the germline V gene are SGHRS and YFSETQ. The CDR3 sequence: CASSLTITGGISYEQYF. The CDR3 DNA follows: TGCGCCAGCAGCTTGACCATTACAGGGGGCATCTCCTACGAGCAGTACTTC.

CDR3 sequence: CATKTETYNSPLHF. The CDR3 nucleotides are TGTGCCACCAAGACAGAAACCTATAATTCACCCCTCCACTTT. The chain couples TRBV5-4 to TRBJ1-6; tentatively, D is TRBD1 (5 bases). Germline loops: CDR1 SGHNT, CDR2 YYREEE (reference sequence). This CDR3 has 14 residues. The germline V and J ends were trimmed by 9 bases and 2 bases, with 12 bases remaining between them. Using reference TRBV5-4 and TRBJ1-6 for the parts outside the CDR3, the full variable domain is ETGVTQSPTHLIKTRGQQVTLRCSSQSGHNTVSWYQQALGQGPQFIFQYYREEENGRGNFPPRFSGLQFPNYSSELNVNALELDDSALYLCATKTETYNSPLHFGNGTRLTVT.

V gene TRBV4-1 combines with J gene TRBJ2-4; the D gene is possibly TRBD1 (6 bases). V lost 1 base and J 10 bases, leaving 14 bases between the germline ends. Germline CDR1 reads MGHRA; CDR2 reads YSYEKL. The CDR3 runs 14 residues. The CDR3 DNA sequence: TGCGCCAGCAGCCAAGTTTTACTAGGGGGAATTCAGTACTTC. Its translation is CASSQVLLGGIQYF.

The chain recombines TRBV2 with TRBJ2-7; 8 bases map to TRBD1. CDR1 and CDR2 from the germline V gene are SNHLY and FYNNEI. The CDR3 contains 14 residues. J gave up 2 bases and V 3 bases, and 3 bases lay outside the gene matches. CDR3 sequence reads: CASSETGVPYEQYF. For the CDR3, the DNA is TGTGCCAGCAGTGAGACAGGGGTCCCCTACGAGCAGTACTTC.

CDR3 region: CASSLERGTHGYTF. CDR3 nucleotide sequence: TGTGCCAGCAGCTTGGAGAGGGGGACACATGGCTACACCTTC. This chain links TRBV5-4 with TRBJ1-2, with D possibly being TRBD1 (6 bases). Germline lookup yields CDR1 SGHNT and CDR2 YYREEE (reference sequence). This CDR3 has 14 residues. With 0 bases removed from V and 6 bases from J, the gap between germline ends came to 12 bases.

The chain is built from TRBV18 and TRBJ1-5; TRBD1 matches at 9 bases. V gave up 6 bases and J gave up 0 bases; unmatched junction bases: 3. The CDR3 is 15 amino acids. CDR1 is KGHSH, CDR2 LQKENI, per germline. The CDR3 loop reads CASSWDRDSNQPQHF. CDR3 DNA: TGTGCCAGCTCCTGGGACAGGGATAGCAATCAGCCCCAGCATTTT.

The genes are TRBV7-2 and TRBJ1-1, with D tentatively TRBD1 (6 bases). The CDR3 runs 15 residues. Per germline, CDR1 SGHTA and CDR2 FQGNSA. The ends were cut back, 5 bases at V and 0 bases at J, with 13 bases in the middle. CDR3 DNA: TGTGCCAGCAGCCCTTTGACAGGACTGAACACTGAAGCTTTCTTT. It yields the protein CASSPLTGLNTEAFF.

The J gene is TRBJ2-7, the V gene TRBV24-1; 9 bases agree with TRBD2. The CDR3 is 15 amino acids. Germline-derived CDR1 and CDR2 are KGHDR and SFDVKD. J lost 2 bases, V lost 9 bases, and 10 bases had no gene match. The CDR3 sequence: CATGARSGGTYEQYF. The DNA of the CDR3 is TGTGCCACCGGGGCGAGGAGCGGGGGGACCTACGAGCAGTACTTC.

V is TRBV2 and J is TRBJ2-1; tentatively, D is TRBD2 (6 bases). The CDR3 has 12 amino acids. Germline V gene sequence: CDR1 SNHLY, CDR2 FYNNEI. Trimming left V 9 bases short and J 5 bases short, with 11 bases between. CDR3 loop: CARTSSHNEQFF. The CDR3 DNA sequence: TGTGCCAGGACTAGTTCCCACAATGAGCAGTTCTTC. Full variable domain (rest looked up from reference TRBV2 and TRBJ2-1): EPEVTQTPSHQVTQMGQEVILRCVPISNHLYFYWYRQILGQKVEFLVSFYNNEISEKSEIFDDQFSVERPDGSNFTLKIRSTKLEDSAMYFCARTSSHNEQFFGPGTRLTVL.

The CDR3 here is CASSLGPQETQYF. Written as DNA, the CDR3 is TGTGCCAGCAGTCTAGGTCCCCAAGAGACCCAGTACTTC. The chain joins TRBV11-3 to TRBJ2-5; D uncertain. Trimming took off 6 bases at V and 1 base at J, with 9 bases between the two ends. The CDR3 runs 13 residues. Germline CDR1 SGHNT, CDR2 YENEEA.

This chain uses TRBV5-6 with TRBJ1-3; D unresolved. With 2 bases removed from V and 3 bases from J, the gap between germline ends came to 12 bases. The CDR3 sequence is 15 residues long. CDR1 is SGHDT and CDR2 is YYEEEE in the germline V gene. CDR3 loop: CASSLPGVIGNTIYF. The CDR3, as DNA: TGTGCCAGCAGCTTACCAGGTGTTATTGGAAACACCATATATTTT.

J is TRBJ1-5 and V is TRBV19; 7 positions agree with TRBD1. J lost 2 bases, V lost 6 bases, and 10 bases had no gene match. The length of the CDR3 is 16 residues. Germline lookup yields CDR1 LNHDA and CDR2 SQIVND (reference sequence). The CDR3 region has the DNA TGTGCCAGTAGCTTAACCACAGGGGTCGGCAATCAGCCCCAGCATTTT. Translated: CASSLTTGVGNQPQHF.

The J gene is TRBJ2-3, the V gene TRBV5-1; perhaps TRBD2 as D (5 bases). V was cut by 1 base and J by 1 base, with 10 bases left in between. This CDR3 comprises 15 residues. Germline values: CDR1 SGHRS, CDR2 YFSETQ. The CDR3 spells CASSLQDFGTDTQYF. The DNA for the CDR3 is TGCGCCAGCAGCTTGCAGGACTTCGGCACAGATACGCAGTATTTT.

V is TRBV18 and J is TRBJ2-2, with TRBD2 matching over 8 bases. The V segment lost 2 bases and the J segment 0 bases; nucleotides outside the gene matches: 2. There are 16 residues in the CDR3. The germline gives CDR1 KGHSH, CDR2 LQKENI. CDR3 loop: CASSPDSGANTGELFF. DNA of the CDR3: TGTGCCAGCTCACCAGATAGCGGGGCGAACACCGGGGAGCTGTTTTTT.

The rearrangement uses TRBV6-5 and TRBJ2-7; TRBD1 matches at 7 bases. The V gene's germline CDR1 is MNHEY and CDR2 SVGAGI. The CDR3 is made up of 13 amino acids. J was trimmed by 6 bases and V by 6 bases; bases with no gene match: 8. In nucleotides, the CDR3 is TGTGCCAGCAGCCGAAGGGGGCGGTTCGAGCAGTACTTC. Translating gives CASSRRGRFEQYF.

This clone was observed a single time. J is TRBJ2-7 and V is TRBV28; 10 bases match TRBD2. The CDR3 totals 14 residues. Germline CDR1 and CDR2: MDHEN and SYDVKM. V was clipped by 7 bases and J by 2 bases; unmatched bases: 5. CDR3 coding DNA: TGTGCCAGCACCAGAGCGGGAGGGGCCTACGAGCAGTACTTC. Its translation is CASTRAGGAYEQYF.

The CDR3 here is CASSPLGGGLNTEAFF. Here the CDR3 DNA reads TGTGCCAGCAGCCCACTAGGGGGGGGCCTGAACACTGAAGCTTTCTTT. The chain has TRBV5-4 and TRBJ1-1; tentative D call: TRBD1 (6 bases). V was shortened by 4 bases and J by 0 bases, with 16 bases between the two germline ends. This CDR3 contains 16 residues. CDR1 SGHNT and CDR2 YYREEE come from the germline V gene (reference sequence). The complete variable domain, with remaining parts taken from reference TRBV5-4 and TRBJ1-1, reads ETGVTQSPTHLIKTRGQQVTLRCSSQSGHNTVSWYQQALGQGPQFIFQYYREEENGRGNFPPRFSGLQFPNYSSELNVNALELDDSALYLCASSPLGGGLNTEAFFGQGTRLTVV.

V usage is TRBV3-1 (or the pseudogene TRBV3-2) and J usage is TRBJ2-3, with no clear D. This CDR3 contains 13 residues. Germline CDR1 LGHDT, CDR2 YNNKEL (reference sequence). V was clipped by 5 bases and J by 8 bases, with 14 bases between them. The CDR3 nucleotides read TGTGCCAGCAGCTATGAGATTAGTGTTACGCAGTATTTT. Translating gives CASSYEISVTQYF.

To note about this clone: Other DNA sequences in the same sample also yield this CDR3. The J gene is TRBJ1-1, the V gene TRBV5-1; no reliable D call. Trimming took off 0 bases at V and 1 base at J, with 4 bases between the two ends. The CDR3 length is 13 residues. CDR1 is SGHRS and CDR2 is YFSETQ in the germline V gene. The CDR3 DNA reads TGCGCCAGCAGCTTGGACAGGAACACTGAAGCTTTCTTT. Protein: CASSLDRNTEAFF.

V is TRBV12-3 or TRBV12-4 and J is TRBJ2-7; D gene ambiguous. The CDR3 is 12 residues long. The V and J ends lost 2 bases and 5 bases respectively, with 7 bases between them. The CDR3, as DNA: TGTGCCAGCAGTTTATTAGCCGACGAGCAGTACTTC. This encodes CASSLLADEQYF.

The chain uses TRBV28 and TRBJ2-7; TRBD2 is a possible D gene (5 bases). CDR3 size: 13 residues. The V and J ends lost 7 bases and 0 bases respectively, with 10 bases between them. Germline V gene sequence: CDR1 MDHEN, CDR2 SYDVKM. CDR3 amino acids: CASNGRASYEQYF. The CDR3 DNA sequence: TGTGCCAGCAACGGGCGGGCCTCCTACGAGCAGTACTTC.

This clone was seen a few times. This sequence joins TRBV3-1 (or the pseudogene TRBV3-2) and TRBJ2-1, with D perhaps matching TRBD2 (5 bases). Trimming left V 4 bases short and J 8 bases short, with 18 bases between. The CDR3 extends over 15 amino acids. The germline CDR1 and CDR2 sequences are LGHDT and YNNKEL (reference sequence). The CDR3 nucleotides are TGTGCCAGCAGCCTATCTAGCAACCGGTACCATGAGCAGTTCTTC. Amino acids: CASSLSSNRYHEQFF.

V usage is TRBV7-8 and J usage is TRBJ1-2, with 9 bases aligning to TRBD1. J lost 5 bases, V lost 2 bases, and 6 bases had no gene match. The CDR3 loop spans 15 amino acids. The germline CDR1 and CDR2 sequences are SGHVS and FQNEAQ. CDR3 protein: CASSLPRTGEYGYTF. The CDR3 nucleotides read TGTGCCAGCAGCTTACCTAGGACAGGGGAATATGGCTACACCTTC.